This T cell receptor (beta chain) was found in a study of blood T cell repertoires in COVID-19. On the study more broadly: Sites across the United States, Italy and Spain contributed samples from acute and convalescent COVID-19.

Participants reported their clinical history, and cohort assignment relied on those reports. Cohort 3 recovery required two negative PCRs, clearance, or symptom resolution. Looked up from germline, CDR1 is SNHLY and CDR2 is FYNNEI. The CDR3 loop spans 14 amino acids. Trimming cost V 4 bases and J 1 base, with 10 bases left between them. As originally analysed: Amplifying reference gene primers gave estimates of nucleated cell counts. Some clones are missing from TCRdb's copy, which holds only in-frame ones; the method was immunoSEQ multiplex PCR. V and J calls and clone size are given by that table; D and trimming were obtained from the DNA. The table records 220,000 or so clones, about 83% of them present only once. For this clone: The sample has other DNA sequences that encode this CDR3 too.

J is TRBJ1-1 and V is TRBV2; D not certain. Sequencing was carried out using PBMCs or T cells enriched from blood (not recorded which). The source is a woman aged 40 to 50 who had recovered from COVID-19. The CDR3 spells CASSGIRGNTEAFF. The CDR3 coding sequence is TGTGCCAGCAGTGGAATTCGGGGGAACACTGAAGCTTTCTTT.